Reported below is one T cell receptor beta chain. This table comes from immunoSEQ multiplex PCR, and its TCRdb copy is limited to in-frame clones, with some not included. This table holds 150,000 to 250,000 clones, around 82% found once. This entry comes from a study of blood T cell repertoires in COVID-19. Deletions cut 7 bases from V and 5 bases from J, with 16 bases between. The germline V gene encodes CDR1 KGHDR and CDR2 SFDVKD. The CDR3 is 14 residues long. The rearrangement joins TRBV24-1 to TRBJ2-5; no clear D. The sequenced sample consisted of PBMCs or T cells enriched from blood (not recorded which). The clonotype was recovered from a man aged 35 to 55 who had recovered from COVID-19. CDR3 amino acids: CATSQSKTLETQYF. The CDR3 bases are TGTGCCACCAGCCAAAGCAAAACCTTGGAGACCCAGTACTTC.